This T cell receptor beta chain was observed in a study of blood T cell repertoires in COVID-19. Overall study context: Sample material is recorded as cDNA or gDNA derived from T cells, B-cell-depleted T cells, or PBMCs.

CDR3 size: 17 residues. Germline V gene sequence: CDR1 LNHNV, CDR2 YYDKDF (reference sequence). Losses at the gene ends were 2 bases for V and 2 bases for J; bases not matched to a gene: 10. Some clones are missing from TCRdb's copy, which holds only in-frame ones; the method was immunoSEQ multiplex PCR. The sample has around 250,000 clones, 84% seen once. This clonotype originated in a woman aged 40 to 50 who had recovered from COVID-19. Sequencing was carried out using peripheral blood. The V and J genes are TRBV15 and TRBJ2-3, with 7 nucleotides matching TRBD1. The CDR3 DNA is TGTGCCACCAGCAGACCGACAGGGATCCGTTACACAGATACGCAGTATTTT. Its protein is CATSRPTGIRYTDTQYF.